These T cell receptor beta chains were read from a single sample in a study of resident and recirculating memory T cells in vitiligo. The repertoire was sequenced with immunoSEQ multiplex PCR; TCRdb's copy has only in-frame clones and lacks some. The table lists roughly 40,000 clones, 80% to 95% of them singletons. The sequenced sample was blood. Every receptor here comes from a male donor with vitiligo. Both conserved end residues are part of each CDR3. A D gene is named only where the DNA matches it firmly. Size is stated for part of the rows, as once, few or many counts, or as a class when the clone is expanded.

D | J | size | V | DNA | CDR3
- | TRBJ1-2 | few | TRBV9 | TGTGCCAGCAGCGTAGGGTCGGGGGACTATGGCTACACCTTC | CASSVGSGDYGYTF
- | TRBJ1-1 | - | TRBV7-9 | TGTGCCAGCAGCTTAGAGGGGGACACTGAAGCTTTCTTT | CASSLEGDTEAFF
TRBD2 | TRBJ2-2 | - | TRBV7-9 | TGTGCCAGCAGCCGCGGGGGGGCACGCGGGGAGCTGTTTTTT | CASSRGGARGELFF
TRBD1 | TRBJ2-5 | - | TRBV6-4 | TGTGCCAGCAGGAATGGACAGGGTTCGGGCGAGACCCAGTACTTC | CASRNGQGSGETQYF
TRBD2 | TRBJ2-5 | - | TRBV7-7 | TGTGCCAGCAGCACTAGCGGGGGGGAAGGGACCCAGTACTTC | CASSTSGGEGTQYF
- | TRBJ2-2 | few | TRBV7-2 | TGTGCCAGCACCCTAATGGGGGAGCTGTTTTTT | CASTLMGELFF
- | TRBJ1-2 | once | TRBV30 | TGTGCCTGGAGTGTACTGGGCAGGACTAACTATGGCTACACCTTC | CAWSVLGRTNYGYTF
- | TRBJ2-1 | - | TRBV10-3 | TGTGCCATCAGTGAGTCAAAGGGGGGGAGCTCCTACAATGAGCAGTTCTTC | CAISESKGGSSYNEQFF
- | TRBJ1-3 | - | TRBV12-2 | - | CASRSLVGQGAKSPGNTIYF
TRBD2 | TRBJ2-1 | once | TRBV7-3 | TGTGCCAGCAGCTTAAGTGGACTAGCGGGGCAAGAGCAGTTCTTC | CASSLSGLAGQEQFF
TRBD1 | TRBJ1-6 | - | TRBV4-3 | TGCGCCAGCAGCCAAAAACTCGGGACAGGGGGTTTCCCCCTCCACTTT | CASSQKLGTGGFPLHF
TRBD1 | TRBJ1-6 | few | TRBV5-6 | TGTGCCAGCAGCTCCACAGGGGTTTCACCCCTCCACTTT | CASSSTGVSPLHF
- | TRBJ2-5 | - | TRBV5-1 | TGCGCCAGCAGCTTGGTGGGACACCTAGAGACCCAGTACTTC | CASSLVGHLETQYF
- | TRBJ2-6 | - | TRBV18 | TGTGCCAGCTCAAGGGCTTTGGACTTACAAAGTCGGGCCAACGTCCTGACTTTC | CASSRALDLQSRANVLTF
- | TRBJ2-4 | - | TRBV2 | TGTGCCAGCAAGCAGGGATTTTCTTGGGGAGCCAAAAACATTCAGTACTTC | CASKQGFSWGAKNIQYF
TRBD1 | TRBJ1-4 | - | TRBV7-2 | TGTGCCAGCAGCTTAGCGACAGGGCCGGGTTCGACTAATGAAAAACTGTTTTTT | CASSLATGPGSTNEKLFF
- | TRBJ1-1 | - | TRBV7-3 | TGTGCCAGCAGCTTATATCCAGGGATCACTGAAGCTTTCTTT | CASSLYPGITEAFF
TRBD2 | TRBJ2-1 | - | TRBV27 | TGTGCCAGCAAGCGGGGACTATACAATGAGCAGTTCTTC | CASKRGLYNEQFF
TRBD1 | TRBJ1-4 | - | TRBV18 | TGTGCCAGCTCCCGGGACAGGGATGAAAAACTGTTTTTT | CASSRDRDEKLFF
TRBD2 | TRBJ2-3 | - | TRBV9 | TGTGCCAGCAGCGTAGCACTAGCGGGCGATACGCAGTATTTT | CASSVALAGDTQYF